One and the same sample provided the 6 T cell receptor beta chains below, sequenced in a study of CD8 T cells in Susac syndrome. The authors reverse transcribed roughly 0.5 to 1 ug RNA with random hexamers. TCRdb passed the immunoSEQ multiplex PCR reads through MiXCR, listing each CDR3 protein once. Here the sample spans 70,000 or so distinct CDR3 sequences, about 95% being singletons. The sequencing sample was made of CD8+ T cells from PBMCs. These receptors came from a human donor with multiple sclerosis.

The chain joins TRBV27 to TRBJ2-7; D unresolved. Trimming removed 2 bases from V and 2 bases from J, with 7 bases in between. CDR3 length: 13 amino acids. Germline lookup yields CDR1 MNHEY and CDR2 SMNVEV (reference sequence). This chain's CDR3 is CASSLTEAYEQYF. The DNA for the CDR3 is TGTGCCAGCAGTTTAACCGAGGCCTACGAGCAGTACTTC.

The chain joins TRBV14 to TRBJ1-5; D remains unclear. This CDR3 has 12 residues. Between the trimmed V and J ends, which lost 4 bases and 4 bases, there was a span of 5 bases. CDR1 SGHDN and CDR2 FVKESK come from the germline V gene. The CDR3 loop is CASSPTNQPQHF. The CDR3 DNA reads TGTGCCAGCAGCCCGACAAATCAGCCCCAGCATTTT.

The V and J genes are TRBV7-8 and TRBJ2-7; weak D call: TRBD1 (5 bases). CDR3 length: 14 amino acids. Germline-derived CDR1 and CDR2 are SGHVS and FQNEAQ. Trimming removed 5 bases at V and 6 bases at J, with 17 bases between. As DNA, the CDR3 is TGTGCCAGCAGCATCCAATGGCAGGGCGGCGAGCAGTACTTC. Translating gives CASSIQWQGGEQYF.

The chain carries TRBV10-3 and TRBJ2-2, with 8 bases matching TRBD2. The ends lost 4 bases at V and 2 bases at J; junction bases unmatched: 6. This CDR3 contains 16 residues. Germline V gene lookup returns CDR1 ENHRY and CDR2 SYGVKD. The CDR3 reads CAISGSGDPNTGELFF. The CDR3 bases are TGTGCCATCAGTGGTAGCGGGGATCCAAACACCGGGGAGCTGTTTTTT.

In nucleotides, the CDR3 is TGTGCCAGCACCCCCTTTCGGGGCGGGAACAATGAGCAGTTCTTC. It encodes CASTPFRGGNNEQFF. The chain employs TRBV11-2 and TRBJ2-1; D is possibly TRBD2 (6 bases). The germline V gene encodes CDR1 SGHAT and CDR2 FQNNGV. V lost 7 bases to trimming and J lost 5 bases, with 18 bases between them. The CDR3 is 15 amino acids.

The J gene is TRBJ1-5, the V gene TRBV15, with TRBD1 as a possible D gene (5 bases). Germline V gene data show CDR1 as LNHNV and CDR2 as YYDKDF (reference sequence). Trimming removed 0 bases at V and 7 bases at J, with 13 bases between. The CDR3 is 15 amino acids. Here the CDR3 reads CATSRDGAEGQPQHF. The CDR3 nucleotides read TGTGCCACCAGCAGAGATGGGGCAGAAGGGCAGCCCCAGCATTTT.